The present entry profiles one T cell receptor beta chain with its context. This clone was seen more than once but under ten times. It lacks a known antigen. The record has no base qualities; no much larger clone is one base away. The immunoSEQ Assay, a bias-controlled multiplex PCR, was used to amplify TCRbeta CDR3 regions from genomic DNA. In the original analysis: The number of nucleated cells in each sample was estimated from the amplification of reference gene primers within the assay. Sequence reads were collapsed and filtered to measure the absolute abundance of every unique TCRbeta CDR3 rearrangement. For each sample, productive Simpson clonality was calculated as the square root of Simpson's diversity index across productive rearrangements. TCRdb obtained this table from immuneACCESS and retained in-frame rearrangements with V and J assigned. These tables miss some clones; where compared with another copy, unresolved V genes account for less than half of the shortfall, and the remainder is unexplained. From that table come the V and J calls and clone size; the DNA was used to work out D and trimming. The sample profile shows some 210,000 clones; around 81% of them were found once. Together, the top ten hold about 4.3% of the sample.

The source of the sample is a study of blood T cell repertoires in COVID-19 (dated by TCRdb to the early 2020s). Regarding the complete study: Samples from collaborators originated in the United States, Italy and Spain and spanned both the acute and convalescent phases of COVID-19. Samples were obtained from the ongoing ImmuneRACE study (first 160 participants) and from over 1,000 subjects provided by 6 global collaborators. Nearly every sample came with metadata listing a de-identified subject ID, COVID-19 status, age in years and sex. A freely available public database, intended as a resource for researchers studying the immune response to SARS-CoV-2, is where the repertoires were released. The prospective study material was composed of cDNA or gDNA derived from T cells, B-cell-depleted T cells, or PBMCs. Where available, HLA class I and class II types were obtained from metadata supplied by the sample provider rather than from assay-based typing. Subjects who had been exposed to COVID-19, were actively infected with it, or had recovered from it provided the deeply sampled blood TCRbeta repertoires that made up the dataset.

Participants in the prospective study were enrolled through a virtual design, were aged roughly 18 to 90 years, and lived in 20 to 30 United States geographic areas. To assign participants to cohorts, the prospective study relied on clinical history that participants themselves reported in a screening survey and a study questionnaire. Mobile phlebotomists in the prospective study collected whole blood, serum and a nasopharyngeal or oropharyngeal swab from every participant. Prospective study participants could optionally give additional blood draws and questionnaires over a roughly 2-month period. Before DNA extraction, prospective study blood samples were shipped either frozen or at room temperature. For this chain, trimming is 5 bases at the V end and 7 bases at the J end, and the number of junction bases without a gene match is 5. The CDR3 runs 13 amino acids, cysteine and phenylalanine included. Just CDR3 DNA is preserved here, 39 bases in frame from base 1. In the germline V gene, CDR1 corresponds to MNHEY and CDR2 to SVGAGI.

Broad study findings and their caveats: The amount of clinical and demographic metadata varied by source and participant and was provided uncurated.

The sample taken for sequencing was PBMCs or T cells enriched from blood (not recorded which). The receptor was derived from a man in his thirties or forties with acute COVID-19. In this chain, TRBV6-5 is recombined with TRBJ1-5; 7 middle bases align to TRBD1. The encoded CDR3 is CASSTGDRQPQHF. The nucleotides are TGTGCCAGCAGTACAGGGGATAGGCAGCCCCAGCATTTT.